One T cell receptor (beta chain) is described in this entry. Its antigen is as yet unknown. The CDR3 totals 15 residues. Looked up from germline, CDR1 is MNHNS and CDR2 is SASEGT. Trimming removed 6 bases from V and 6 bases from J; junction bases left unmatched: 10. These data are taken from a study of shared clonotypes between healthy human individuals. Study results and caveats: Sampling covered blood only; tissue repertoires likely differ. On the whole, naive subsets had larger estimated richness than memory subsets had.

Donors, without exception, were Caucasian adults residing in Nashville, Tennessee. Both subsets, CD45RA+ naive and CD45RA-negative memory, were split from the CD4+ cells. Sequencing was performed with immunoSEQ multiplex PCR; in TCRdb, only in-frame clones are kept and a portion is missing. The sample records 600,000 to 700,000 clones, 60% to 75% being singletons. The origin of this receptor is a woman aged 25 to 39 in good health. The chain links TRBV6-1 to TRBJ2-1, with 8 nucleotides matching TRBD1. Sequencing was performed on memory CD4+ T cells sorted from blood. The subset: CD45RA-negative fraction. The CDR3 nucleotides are TGTGCCAGCAGAGCCCGGACAGGGAAGGGCAATGAGCAGTTCTTC. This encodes CASRARTGKGNEQFF.